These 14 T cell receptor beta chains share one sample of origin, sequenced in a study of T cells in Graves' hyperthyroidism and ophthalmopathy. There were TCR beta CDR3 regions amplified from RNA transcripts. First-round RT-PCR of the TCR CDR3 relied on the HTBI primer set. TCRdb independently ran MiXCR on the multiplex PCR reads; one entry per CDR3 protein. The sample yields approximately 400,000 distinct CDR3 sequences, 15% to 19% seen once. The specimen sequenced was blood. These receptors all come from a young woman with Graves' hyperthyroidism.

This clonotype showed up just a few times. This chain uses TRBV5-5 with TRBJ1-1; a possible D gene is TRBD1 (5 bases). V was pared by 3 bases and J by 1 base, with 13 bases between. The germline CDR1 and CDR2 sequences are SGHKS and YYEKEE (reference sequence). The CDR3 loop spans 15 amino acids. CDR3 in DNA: TGTGCCAGCAGCTATGTCCCCACAGGGAACACTGAAGCTTTCTTT. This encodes CASSYVPTGNTEAFF.

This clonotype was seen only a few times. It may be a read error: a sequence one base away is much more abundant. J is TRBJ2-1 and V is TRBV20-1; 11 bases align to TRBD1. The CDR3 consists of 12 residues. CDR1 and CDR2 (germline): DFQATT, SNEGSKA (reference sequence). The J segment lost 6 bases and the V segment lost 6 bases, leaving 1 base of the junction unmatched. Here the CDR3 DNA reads TGCAGTGCCGGACAGGGGGCCAATGAGCAGTTCTTC. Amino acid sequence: CSAGQGANEQFF.

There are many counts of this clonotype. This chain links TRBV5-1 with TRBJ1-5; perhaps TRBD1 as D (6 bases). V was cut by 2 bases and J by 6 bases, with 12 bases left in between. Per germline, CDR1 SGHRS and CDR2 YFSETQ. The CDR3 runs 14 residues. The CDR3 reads CASSFTGGAQPQHF. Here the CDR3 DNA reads TGCGCCAGCAGCTTTACCGGGGGGGCTCAGCCCCAGCATTTT.

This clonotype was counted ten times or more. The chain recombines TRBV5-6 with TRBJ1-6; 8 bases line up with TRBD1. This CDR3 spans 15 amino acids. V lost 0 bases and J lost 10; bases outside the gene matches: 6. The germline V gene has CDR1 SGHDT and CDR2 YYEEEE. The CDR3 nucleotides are TGTGCCAGCAGCTTGGGCGGACAGGGAGGATCACCCCTCCACTTT. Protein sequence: CASSLGGQGGSPLHF.

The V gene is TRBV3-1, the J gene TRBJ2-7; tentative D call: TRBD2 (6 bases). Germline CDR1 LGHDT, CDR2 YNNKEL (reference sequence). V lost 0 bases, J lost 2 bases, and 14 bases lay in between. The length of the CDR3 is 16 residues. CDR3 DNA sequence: TGTGCCAGCAGCCAAGATCCCCGGGACTGGACCTACGAGCAGTACTTC. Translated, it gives CASSQDPRDWTYEQYF.

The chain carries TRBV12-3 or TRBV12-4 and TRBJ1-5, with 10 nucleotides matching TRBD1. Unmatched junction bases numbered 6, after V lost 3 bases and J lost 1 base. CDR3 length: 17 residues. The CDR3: CASSFRDRGRSNQPQHF. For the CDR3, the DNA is TGTGCCAGCAGTTTCCGGGACAGGGGCCGAAGCAATCAGCCCCAGCATTTT.

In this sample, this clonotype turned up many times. CDR3 bases: TGCGCCAGCAGCTCTAGCGGGGAAAACATTCAGTACTTC. Translating it yields CASSSSGENIQYF. The chain couples TRBV4-1 to TRBJ2-4, with 9 nucleotides matching TRBD2. This CDR3 is 13 amino acids long. The germline gives CDR1 MGHRA, CDR2 YSYEKL. Losses at the gene ends were 5 bases for V and 5 bases for J; bases not matched to a gene: 1.

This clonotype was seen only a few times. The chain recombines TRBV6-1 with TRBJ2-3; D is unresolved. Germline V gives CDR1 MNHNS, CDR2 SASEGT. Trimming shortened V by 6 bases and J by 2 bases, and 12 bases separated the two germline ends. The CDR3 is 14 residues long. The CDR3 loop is CASRSRAVTDTQYF. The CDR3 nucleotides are TGTGCCAGCAGGAGTAGGGCGGTCACAGATACGCAGTATTTT.

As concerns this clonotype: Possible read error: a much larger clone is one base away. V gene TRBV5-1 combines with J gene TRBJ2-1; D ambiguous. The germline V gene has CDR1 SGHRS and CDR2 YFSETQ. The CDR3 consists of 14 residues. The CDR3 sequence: CASSLAQQGDEQLF. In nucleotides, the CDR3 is TGCGCCAGCAGCTTGGCCCAGCAAGGCGATGAGCAGCTCTTC.

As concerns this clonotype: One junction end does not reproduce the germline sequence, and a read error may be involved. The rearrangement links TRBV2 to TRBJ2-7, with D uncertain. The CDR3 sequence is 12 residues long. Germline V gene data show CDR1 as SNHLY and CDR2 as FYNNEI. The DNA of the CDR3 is TGTGCCAGCAGTGAGCGAGGCTACGAGAAGTACTTC. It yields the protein CASSERGYEKYF.

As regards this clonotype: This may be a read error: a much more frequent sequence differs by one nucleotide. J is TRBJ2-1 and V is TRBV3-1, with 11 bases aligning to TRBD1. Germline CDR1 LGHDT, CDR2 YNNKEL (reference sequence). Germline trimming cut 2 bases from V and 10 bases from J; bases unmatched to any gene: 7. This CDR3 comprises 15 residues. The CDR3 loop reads CASSQWTGGLGEQFF. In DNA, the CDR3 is TGTGCCAGCAGCCAATGGACAGGGGGCTTGGGCGAGCAGTTCTTC.

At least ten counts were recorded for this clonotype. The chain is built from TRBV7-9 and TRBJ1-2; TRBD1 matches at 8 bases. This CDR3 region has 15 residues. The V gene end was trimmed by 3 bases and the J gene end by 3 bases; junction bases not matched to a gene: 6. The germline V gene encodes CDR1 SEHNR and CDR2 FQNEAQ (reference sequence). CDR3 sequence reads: CASSFGGRGHYGYTF. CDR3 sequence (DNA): TGTGCCAGCAGCTTTGGGGGCAGGGGGCACTATGGCTACACCTTC.

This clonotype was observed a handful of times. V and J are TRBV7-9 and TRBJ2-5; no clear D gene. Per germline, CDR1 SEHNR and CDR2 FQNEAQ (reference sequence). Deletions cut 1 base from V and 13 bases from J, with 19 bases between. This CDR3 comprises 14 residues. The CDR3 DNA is TGTGCCAGCAGCTTAGGGGCACAACTAAGCTTTAGGTACTTC. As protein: CASSLGAQLSFRYF.

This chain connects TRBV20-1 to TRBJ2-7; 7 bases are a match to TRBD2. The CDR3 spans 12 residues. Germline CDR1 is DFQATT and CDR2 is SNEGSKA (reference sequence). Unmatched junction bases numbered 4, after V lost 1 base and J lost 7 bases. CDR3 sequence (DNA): TGCAGTGCTAGAGGGGGGGGTACTGAGCAGTACTTC. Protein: CSARGGGTEQYF.